This T cell receptor (beta chain) was identified during a study of T cell responses to AZD1222 COVID-19 vaccine (dated by TCRdb to the early 2020s). With regard to the full study: AZD1222 recipients with second doses at about 4 weeks or about 12 weeks were pooled, because spike-specific TCR depth and breadth did not differ between schedules. Enrollment into the trials was organized by age into subgroups of 18-55, 56-69 and 70-plus years, and those subgroups contained about 160, 30 and 59 TCR-sequenced participants, respectively. TCR sequencing covered some 240 trial participants: about 210 given two doses of AZD1222 and 26 given two doses of MenACWY control vaccine. The study at large found these results: Spike-specific TCR breadth and depth rose significantly after two AZD1222 doses compared with day 0 and with MenACWY recipients. Epitopes outside the regions mutated in the B.1.351 and B.1.1.7 variants were reportedly recognized by nearly half of the unique spike-specific TCRs. Participants were mostly white British and included more females than males, and it was suggested by the authors that clonal diversity may have been underestimated. In the small 56-69-year group, the increase in depth fell short of significance, most likely because of low power. Because no samples from the day 14 peak response were available, repertoires could be characterized only after the peak T cell response. CD4 TCRs associated with the vaccine covered the entire spike protein, and the dominant responses were in regions 160-218 and 743-854. Conclusions about previously exposed vaccinees are limited, since just five to seven AZD1222 recipients were seropositive for SARS-CoV-2 at baseline.

The CDR3 regions of human TCRbeta chains were analyzed by immunosequencing. The published analysis was carried out like this. Repertoire TCRs were matched against a reference library of SARS-CoV-2-specific TCRs generated with the MIRA antigen-specificity platform. Breadth was defined as the fraction of unique TCRs that were SARS-CoV-2-associated. Depth was defined as the fraction of total T cells that were SARS-CoV-2-associated. Using the MIRA data, every spike-specific TCR was mapped to the spike region that the TCR reacted to and assigned to either a CD4 or a CD8 class. Log10-transformed breadth and depth values were compared by one-way ANOVA with Sidak's multiple comparisons tests. Entries here come from immuneACCESS through TCRdb and include only in-frame sequences with V and J called. Some clones fail to appear in such tables; in the studies checked, an unresolved V gene covers under half of the shortfall, and the cause of the remainder is unknown. V and J calls and clone size are as listed in that table; D and trimming were resolved from the DNA. The table for this sample lists 100,000 or so clones; roughly 89% of them were counted only once. The ten biggest clones cover 3% to 4% of the sample.

About this clone itself: There is no known antigen for this receptor. No per-base quality is available; no much larger clone lies one base away.

The CDR3 has 13 amino acids, counting the end cysteine and phenylalanine. Solely the CDR3 DNA is kept, with 39 bases framed from the first base. V trim: 5 bases; J trim: 4 bases; unmatched bases: 5. As encoded in the germline V gene, CDR1 is SGHRS while CDR2 is YFSETQ. The sample's time point, from its label and the paper: baseline before first vaccination. Vaccinee samples were obtained from the UK trials COV001 and COV002, which included a single-blind randomized controlled phase 2/3 trial of AZD1222 (ChAdOx1 nCoV-19) in healthy adults. For TCRbeta chain sequencing, PBMC samples were collected from trial participants at day 0 and at day 28 after the second dose.

This chain joins TRBV5-1 to TRBJ2-7, and 8 junctional nucleotides match TRBD1. The sample here was peripheral blood, taken on day 0 of AZD1222 vaccination. This sequence was found in an adult in good health. CDR3 region: CASREGQGYEQYF. The nucleotides are TGCGCCAGCAGGGAAGGACAGGGTTACGAGCAGTACTTC. The reference TRBV5-1 and TRBJ2-7 proteins fill in what lies around the CDR3, so the full variable domain reads KAGVTQTPRYLIKTRGQQVTLSCSPISGHRSVSWYQQTPGQGLQFLFEYFSETQRNKGNFPGRFSGRQFSNSRSEMNVSTLELGDSALYLCASREGQGYEQYFGPGTRLTVT.